This entry features one TCR beta chain sequence. Its antigen is not identified. This entry belongs to a study of cytomegalovirus exposure and HLA in healthy donors. Study details: A previous analysis identified approximately 110 million unique TCR beta sequences derived from some 170 million T cells. Early release data held 85 million or so unique TCRs from HLA-typed donors.

Findings of the study overall: Later on, an analysis tied around 17,000 TCR beta sequences to HLA alleles at 0.05 false discovery rate. The study designated roughly 160 TCR beta chains cytomegalovirus-associated.

Researchers ran the PCR with 60 Vbeta and 13 Jbeta primers. Here immunoSEQ multiplex PCR was the method, and the copy in TCRdb shows in-frame clones only, minus some. Among about 65,000 clones listed, about four fifths were seen once. The CDR3 has 15 residues. CDR1 and CDR2 (germline): LNHNV, YYDKDF (reference sequence). Deletions cut 4 bases from V and 2 bases from J, with 11 bases between. Sequences were obtained from PBMCs. The receptor was isolated from a woman aged 25-40 years in good health and CMV-seronegative. The chain combines TRBV15 with TRBJ2-2; D may be TRBD1 (5 bases). Here the CDR3 DNA reads TGTGCCACCAGCATAGACAGATTAAACACCGGGGAGCTGTTTTTT. Its protein product is CATSIDRLNTGELFF.